The entry below gives a single T cell receptor beta chain sequence along with its context. This CDR3 contains 15 residues. Germline V lookup: CDR1 MNHEY, CDR2 SVGAGI. V dropped 5 bases and J dropped 7 bases, with 17 bases sitting between them. Original data processing: Reference gene primer amplification gave estimated nucleated cell counts. Data came from immunoSEQ multiplex PCR; TCRdb stores just in-frame clones and leaves some out. From that table come the V and J calls and clone size; the DNA was used to work out D and trimming. This table has about 73,000 clones, approximately 80% appearing once. The entry originates in a study of blood T cell repertoires in COVID-19. Study-wide background: Samples of COVID-19 (acute and convalescent) were obtained from the United States, Italy and Spain. The analysed material was cDNA or gDNA that came from T cells, B-cell-depleted T cells, or PBMCs.

This chain links TRBV6-5 with TRBJ1-4, with D possibly TRBD1 on 6 matching bases. This sequence originates from a woman in her fifties or sixties with acute or convalescent COVID-19. Sample: peripheral blood. CDR3 protein: CASSNGQQLGEKLFF. CDR3 in DNA: TGTGCCAGCAGTAATGGACAGCAGCTTGGTGAAAAACTGTTTTTT.